This is a list of T cell receptor beta chains from one sample in a study of blood T cell repertoires in COVID-19. Repertoires were generated with immunoSEQ multiplex PCR, while TCRdb's copy carries only in-frame clones and drops some. The table has 250,000 to 300,000 clones, less than 90% seen once. Sequencing was performed on peripheral blood. The receptor set was obtained from a man aged 55 to 70 who had recovered from COVID-19. Both conserved end residues are part of each CDR3. The D gene is left open where the match is weak. The size field is filled for only some rows; it gives once, few, many or a size class.

TRBV4-1	TRBJ1-5	TRBD1	-	TGCGCCAGCAGCCAAGTCGTGGGGCAGGGGGCTTGGCCCCAGCATTTT	CASSQVVGQGAWPQHF
TRBV7-9	TRBJ2-7	TRBD1	-	TGTGCCAGCAGCGAACGGACAGGGGAGCAGTACTTC	CASSERTGEQYF
TRBV7-3	TRBJ1-1	TRBD1	-	TGTGCCAGCAGCGACGACAGGGTCCAAGAAGCTTTCTTT	CASSDDRVQEAFF
TRBV29-1	TRBJ2-3	-	-	TGCAGCGTTGAATTTCTAGTTGCCGATACGCAGTATTTT	CSVEFLVADTQYF
TRBV3-1/TRBV3-2	TRBJ1-3	-	-	TGTGCCAGCAGCCAGGGCCAGGGGCTATACACCATATATTTT	CASSQGQGLYTIYF
TRBV30	TRBJ2-7	TRBD1	-	TGTGCCTGGAGCCCCGACAGGGAGAAAGAGCAGTACTTC	CAWSPDREKEQYF
TRBV28	TRBJ2-1	TRBD2	-	TGTGCCAGCAGGCAGCGGGGGGGCCTCTATGAGCAGTTCTTC	CASRQRGGLYEQFF
TRBV28	TRBJ1-3	-	-	TGTGCCAGCAGCGAGCAGGGAATTGGTGCTGGAAACACCATATATTTT	CASSEQGIGAGNTIYF
TRBV27	TRBJ1-2	-	few	TGTGCCAGCAGTTTACGGTCCGGATTTAGAGGCAACTATGGCTACACCTTC	CASSLRSGFRGNYGYTF
TRBV5-1	TRBJ2-2	TRBD2	-	TGCGCCAGCAGCTTTTCAGGCGGGGGGGACACCGGGGAGCTGTTTTTT	CASSFSGGGDTGELFF
TRBV5-1	TRBJ2-3	-	-	TGCGCCAGCAGCTTGACAGGGTCCGGTGGCACAGATACGCAGTATTTT	CASSLTGSGGTDTQYF
TRBV19	TRBJ1-1	-	-	TGTGCCAGTAGTATAGGGGGGGTTAACACTGAAGCTTTCTTT	CASSIGGVNTEAFF
TRBV3-1/TRBV3-2	TRBJ2-4	TRBD1	-	TGTGCCAGCAGCCACAGACAGGGGGCTTTGGCCAAAAACATTCAGTACTTC	CASSHRQGALAKNIQYF
TRBV6-5	TRBJ1-6	-	-	TGTGCCAGCAGTTTCGACGGAGGCTCGAGAGTGGCCCTCCACTTT	CASSFDGGSRVALHF
TRBV19	TRBJ2-1	TRBD2	-	TGTGCCAGTCGGCGGGGGGAGCTCGTCCCATACAATGAGCAGTTCTTC	CASRRGELVPYNEQFF
TRBV30	TRBJ2-7	TRBD2	-	TGTGCCTGGAGGCTAGCGGGGGGGCTAGCCGAGCAGTACTTC	CAWRLAGGLAEQYF
TRBV28	TRBJ2-3	-	-	TGTGCCAGCAGTTCGAATGGGGGCAGGGGAACAGATACGCAGTATTTT	CASSSNGGRGTDTQYF